This T cell receptor (beta chain) was obtained from a study of T cell changes during pregnancy in multiple sclerosis. Per germline, CDR1 LNHDA and CDR2 SQIVND (reference sequence). The CDR3 has 14 amino acids. V gave up 5 bases and J gave up 9 bases, with 14 bases separating them. Assay: immunoSEQ multiplex PCR; the TCRdb copy retains only in-frame clones and omits some. There are 45,000 to 60,000 clones in the sample; over 80% occur only once, and roughly 0.71% lies in the top ten. The source is a female donor with multiple sclerosis, enrolled in a pregnancy study. The chain combines TRBV19 with TRBJ1-6, with D tentatively TRBD1 (5 bases). Sequenced material: CD4+ T cells from peripheral blood mononuclear cells, taken in the third trimester of pregnancy. The DNA for the CDR3 is TGTGCCAGTAGTCCTGACAGAGCGGGTTCACCCCTCCACTTT. Its translation: CASSPDRAGSPLHF.